This is a list of T cell receptor beta chains from one sample in a study of T cells in tuberculosis. Measured with immunoSEQ multiplex PCR; TCRdb has only the in-frame clones, and not every one. The sample yields approximately 34,000 clones, around 93% seen once. The sample was PBMCs, taken at tuberculosis diagnosis. These receptor sequences come from an adult with tuberculosis. The CDR3 runs from the conserved cysteine through the conserved F or W. D genes are given only for firm matches. Some rows mark clone size as missing; the rest say once, few, many or name a class of expanded clone.

v_call: TRBV10-1
clone_size: .
d_call: .
j_call: TRBJ2-2
cdr3_aa: CATGRVPGELFF
cdr3_nt: TGCGCCACTGGCAGGGTCCCCGGGGAGCTGTTTTTT

v_call: TRBV2
clone_size: .
d_call: .
j_call: TRBJ2-1
cdr3_aa: CASISSANSYNEQFF
cdr3_nt: TGTGCCAGCATTAGCTCAGCAAACTCCTACAATGAGCAGTTCTTC

v_call: TRBV6-1
clone_size: .
d_call: TRBD1
j_call: TRBJ1-1
cdr3_aa: CASSGGQGVFMNTEAFF
cdr3_nt: TGTGCCAGCAGTGGAGGACAGGGGGTCTTCATGAACACTGAAGCTTTCTTT

v_call: TRBV2
clone_size: .
d_call: .
j_call: TRBJ2-3
cdr3_aa: CATSRGNTQYF
cdr3_nt: TGTGCCACCTCAAGGGGGAATACGCAGTATTTT

v_call: TRBV28
clone_size: few
d_call: .
j_call: TRBJ1-6
cdr3_aa: CASSLSGNLHF
cdr3_nt: TGTGCCAGCAGTTTATCGGGAAACCTCCACTTT

v_call: TRBV18
clone_size: few
d_call: TRBD1
j_call: TRBJ1-5
cdr3_aa: CASSPDRGNQPQHF
cdr3_nt: TGTGCCAGCTCACCCGACAGGGGGAATCAGCCCCAGCATTTT

v_call: TRBV5-1
clone_size: .
d_call: TRBD2
j_call: TRBJ2-1
cdr3_aa: CASSLALLASSYNEQFF
cdr3_nt: TGCGCCAGCAGCTTGGCCTTACTAGCGAGCTCCTACAATGAGCAGTTCTTC

v_call: TRBV13
clone_size: .
d_call: .
j_call: TRBJ2-3
cdr3_aa: CASSYLGGSRTDTQYF
cdr3_nt: TGTGCCAGCAGCTATTTAGGAGGGTCGCGCACAGATACGCAGTATTTT

v_call: TRBV10-3
clone_size: .
d_call: .
j_call: TRBJ2-1
cdr3_aa: CAISDRYSYNEQFF
cdr3_nt: TGTGCCATCAGTGACAGGTACTCCTACAATGAGCAGTTCTTC

v_call: TRBV11-2
clone_size: .
d_call: TRBD2
j_call: TRBJ2-1
cdr3_aa: CASSLYRGGVPQFF
cdr3_nt: TGTGCCAGCAGCTTATACCGGGGGGGGGTCCCTCAGTTCTTC

v_call: TRBV7-6
clone_size: .
d_call: TRBD1
j_call: TRBJ1-4
cdr3_aa: CASSRGGAREKLFF
cdr3_nt: TGTGCCAGCAGCCGAGGGGGCGCAAGGGAAAAACTGTTTTTT

v_call: TRBV27
clone_size: .
d_call: .
j_call: TRBJ1-5
cdr3_aa: CASSPGYQPQHF
cdr3_nt: TGTGCCAGCAGCCCGGGGTATCAGCCCCAGCATTTT

v_call: TRBV2
clone_size: .
d_call: .
j_call: TRBJ2-1
cdr3_aa: CASKGGAYNEQFF
cdr3_nt: TGTGCCAGCAAGGGGGGGGCCTACAATGAGCAGTTCTTC

v_call: TRBV27
clone_size: .
d_call: TRBD1
j_call: TRBJ1-6
cdr3_aa: CASSLDRSSYNSPLHF
cdr3_nt: TGTGCCAGCAGTTTGGACAGGAGCTCCTATAATTCACCCCTCCACTTT

v_call: TRBV18
clone_size: .
d_call: .
j_call: TRBJ1-2
cdr3_aa: CASSPQGIRDGYTF
cdr3_nt: TGTGCCAGCTCACCGCAGGGTATCAGGGATGGCTACACCTTC

v_call: TRBV6-5
clone_size: .
d_call: .
j_call: TRBJ1-6
cdr3_aa: CASRTGINNNSPLHF
cdr3_nt: TGTGCCAGCAGAACAGGGATTAATAATAATTCACCCCTCCACTTT

v_call: TRBV27
clone_size: .
d_call: .
j_call: TRBJ1-1
cdr3_aa: CASSFRGTEAFF
cdr3_nt: TGTGCCAGCAGTTTCAGGGGCACTGAAGCTTTCTTT

v_call: TRBV5-8
clone_size: .
d_call: .
j_call: TRBJ1-2
cdr3_aa: CASFRGIDYGYTF
cdr3_nt: TGTGCCAGCTTCAGGGGTATCGACTATGGCTACACCTTC

v_call: TRBV5-1
clone_size: .
d_call: .
j_call: TRBJ1-1
cdr3_aa: CASSLAAGIRSEAFF
cdr3_nt: TGCGCCAGCAGCTTGGCCGCGGGTATTAGGTCTGAAGCTTTCTTT

v_call: TRBV21-1
clone_size: .
d_call: .
j_call: TRBJ1-3
cdr3_aa: CASRGRGIAGNTIYF
cdr3_nt: TGTGCCAGCCGCGGGCGAGGGATTGCTGGAAACACCATATATTTT

v_call: TRBV30
clone_size: .
d_call: .
j_call: TRBJ2-2
cdr3_aa: CACLGPNANTGELFF
cdr3_nt: TGTGCCTGCTTGGGGCCAAACGCGAACACCGGGGAGCTGTTTTTT

v_call: TRBV28
clone_size: .
d_call: TRBD2
j_call: TRBJ2-3
cdr3_aa: CASSSRGAYTDTQYF
cdr3_nt: TGTGCCAGCAGTTCGCGGGGGGCTTACACAGATACGCAGTATTTT

v_call: TRBV28
clone_size: .
d_call: TRBD1
j_call: TRBJ1-1
cdr3_aa: CASSLQGAVAFF
cdr3_nt: TGTGCCAGCAGTTTACAGGGGGCTGTAGCTTTCTTT

v_call: TRBV13
clone_size: .
d_call: TRBD1
j_call: TRBJ1-2
cdr3_aa: CASSWDRSKNYGYTF
cdr3_nt: TGTGCCAGCAGCTGGGACAGGAGCAAGAACTATGGCTACACCTTC

v_call: TRBV19
clone_size: few
d_call: TRBD1
j_call: TRBJ2-7
cdr3_aa: CASSFGQGPTYEQYF
cdr3_nt: TGTGCCAGTAGTTTCGGACAGGGACCTACCTACGAGCAGTACTTC

v_call: TRBV10-3
clone_size: .
d_call: .
j_call: TRBJ1-5
cdr3_aa: CAISESDWVTTGFQNQPQHF
cdr3_nt: TGTGCCATCAGTGAGTCGGACTGGGTTACAACAGGGTTTCAGAATCAGCCCCAGCATTTT

v_call: TRBV6-5
clone_size: .
d_call: TRBD1
j_call: TRBJ1-6
cdr3_aa: CASSTGTGNSPLHF
cdr3_nt: TGTGCCAGCAGTACCGGGACAGGGAATTCACCCCTCCACTTT